The TCR beta chain under discussion was sequenced for a study of blood T cell repertoires in COVID-19. Data came from immunoSEQ multiplex PCR; TCRdb stores just in-frame clones and leaves some out. The repertoire includes approximately 30,000 clones, over 75% of them detected once, and less than 20% sits in the top ten. The CDR3 is made up of 12 amino acids. CDR1 is MDHEN, CDR2 SYDVKM, per germline. V shed 7 bases and J shed 6 bases, with 10 bases lying between them. This rearrangement joins TRBV28 to TRBJ2-1; unclear D gene. The clonotype was recovered from a man aged 70-80 years with active COVID-19. Sequencing input: peripheral blood. The CDR3 DNA reads as TGTGCCAGCAACTCCGCCGCCAATGAGCAGTTCTTC. Its protein is CASNSAANEQFF.